One and the same sample provided the 32 T cell receptor beta chains below, sequenced in a study of CD4 T cells in relation to SARS-CoV-2 and coronaviruses. Unexposed donor CD4+ T cells date from about 2011-2018, before the COVID-19 pandemic. Isolation of CD4+ T cells took place after roughly nine days in culture. The repertoire was sequenced with immunoSEQ multiplex PCR; TCRdb's copy has only in-frame clones and lacks some. The sample shows under 25,000 clones, roughly 80% of them seen only once. No antigens are known for them. The specimen sequenced was CD4+ T cells from PBMCs, cultured in vitro. The receptors come from a human donor in good health.

V usage is TRBV29-1 and J usage is TRBJ1-5; a weak D match, TRBD1 (6 bases). The ends were cut back, 3 bases at V and 6 bases at J, with 12 bases in the middle. This CDR3 is 13 amino acids long. Germline values: CDR1 SQVTM, CDR2 ANQGSEA. CDR3 in amino acids: CSVESGDSQPQHF. CDR3 coding DNA: TGCAGCGTTGAGTCAGGGGATAGTCAGCCCCAGCATTTT. The full variable domain, completed using reference TRBV29-1 and TRBJ1-5, is SAVISQKPSRDICQRGTSLTIQCQVDSQVTMMFWYRQQPGQSLTLIATANQGSEATYESGFVIDKFPISRPNLTFSTLTVSNMSPEDSSIYLCSVESGDSQPQHFGDGTRLSIL.

As DNA, the CDR3 is TGTGCCAGCAGTTTGAGGTGGGGCCAAGAGACCCAGTACTTC. Amino acid sequence: CASSLRWGQETQYF. The rearrangement links TRBV28 to TRBJ2-5; D is unresolved. V lost 3 bases, J lost 1 base, and 9 bases lay in between. CDR3 size: 14 residues. The germline CDR1 and CDR2 sequences are MDHEN and SYDVKM.

The chain has TRBV5-1 and TRBJ1-4; 7 bases agree with TRBD1. The J segment lost 4 bases and the V segment lost 5 bases, leaving 2 bases of the junction unmatched. Per the germline V gene, CDR1 is SGHRS and CDR2 is YFSETQ. The CDR3 has 13 amino acids. The CDR3 loop reads CASRRDSNEKLFF. CDR3 nucleotides: TGCGCCAGCAGGAGGGACAGTAATGAAAAACTGTTTTTT.

V and J are TRBV7-6 and TRBJ2-3; the match to TRBD2 covers 7 bases. The CDR3 spans 16 residues. With V trimmed by 5 bases and J by 2 bases, 10 bases remained unmatched. The germline gives CDR1 SGHVS, CDR2 FNYEAQ. In DNA form, the CDR3 reads TGTGCCAGCAGCCCGCTCGGCGGGGGAGCCACAGATACGCAGTATTTT. Its translation: CASSPLGGGATDTQYF.

This chain connects TRBV6-1 to TRBJ2-1; the match to TRBD2 covers 7 bases. V was clipped by 2 bases and J by 6 bases; unmatched bases: 7. This CDR3 is 15 amino acids long. CDR1 and CDR2 (germline): MNHNS, SASEGT. The CDR3 region is CASSEMGGTVNEQFF. The CDR3 DNA sequence: TGTGCCAGCAGTGAAATGGGGGGGACCGTCAATGAGCAGTTCTTC.

A single count supports this clone. The chain carries TRBV30 and TRBJ2-3; weak D call: TRBD2 (6 bases). V gave up 4 bases and J gave up 3 bases, with 11 bases separating them. The CDR3 runs 13 residues. Per germline, CDR1 GTSNPN and CDR2 SVGIG (reference sequence). The CDR3 coding sequence is TGTGCCTGGAATGTGGGGGGAACAGATACGCAGTATTTT. Encoded protein: CAWNVGGTDTQYF.

The gene calls are TRBV2 and TRBJ2-7; perhaps D is TRBD1 or TRBD2 (5 bases each). V shed 10 bases and J shed 4 bases, with 26 bases lying between them. The CDR3 is 16 residues long. Per the germline V gene, CDR1 is SNHLY and CDR2 is FYNNEI. The CDR3 DNA reads as TGTGCCACCAAAGTCGACAGACTCGGGGCCGAATACGAGCAGTACTTC. This codes for CATKVDRLGAEYEQYF.

The chain recombines TRBV18 with TRBJ2-2, with a weak D call TRBD1 (6 bases). CDR3 length: 16 residues. Per germline, CDR1 KGHSH and CDR2 LQKENI. V was trimmed by 1 base and J by 0 bases, leaving 9 bases between them. In DNA, the CDR3 is TGTGCCAGCTCACCACTGACAGGCTCGAACACCGGGGAGCTGTTTTTT. Its protein product is CASSPLTGSNTGELFF.

This clone appeared a few times. This sequence joins TRBV30 and TRBJ1-6, with 9 positions matching TRBD1. V trimming: 1 base; J trimming: 5 bases; junction bases outside the gene matches: 6. This CDR3 is built from 16 residues. Germline CDR1 and CDR2: GTSNPN and SVGIG (reference sequence). The CDR3 region is CAWSAGTGPHNSPLHF. CDR3 sequence (DNA): TGTGCCTGGAGTGCCGGGACAGGGCCCCATAATTCACCCCTCCACTTT.

This clone was counted a single time. This chain connects TRBV3-1 (or the pseudogene TRBV3-2) to TRBJ1-1; D gene unclear. This CDR3 has 14 residues. Trimming pared 1 base from V and 3 bases from J, leaving 9 bases between. From germline, CDR1 is LGHDT and CDR2 YNNKEL (reference sequence). CDR3 region: CASSQVYRDTEAFF. The CDR3 bases are TGTGCCAGCAGCCAAGTATATCGGGACACTGAAGCTTTCTTT.

In this sample, this clone turned up a few times. The chain links TRBV14 to TRBJ2-7; 10 nucleotides match TRBD1. This CDR3 is built from 15 residues. The V segment lost 4 bases and the J segment 2 bases; nucleotides outside the gene matches: 5. From germline, CDR1 is SGHDN and CDR2 FVKESK. Written as DNA, the CDR3 is TGTGCCAGCAGCCGGGGACAGGGGTTAACCTACGAGCAGTACTTC. Amino acid sequence: CASSRGQGLTYEQYF.

The rearrangement uses TRBV7-3 and TRBJ2-2; 7 positions match TRBD1. The germline V gene encodes CDR1 SGHTA and CDR2 FQGTGA. V lost 0 bases to trimming and J lost 5 bases; unmatched junction nucleotides: 3. The CDR3 runs to 15 residues. CDR3 protein: CASSLTGGSTGELFF. The CDR3 DNA follows: TGTGCCAGCAGCTTAACAGGGGGCAGTACCGGGGAGCTGTTTTTT.

This chain connects TRBV11-3 to TRBJ2-5; TRBD1 aligns across 7 bases. Germline V gene sequence: CDR1 SGHNT, CDR2 YENEEA. J gave up 5 bases and V 5 bases, and 11 bases lay outside the gene matches. This CDR3 has 15 residues. The CDR3 bases are TGTGCCAGCAGCCCCGGGACAGAACCCTGGGAGACCCAGTACTTC. Its protein product is CASSPGTEPWETQYF.

This clone has a single count. In DNA form, the CDR3 reads TGCAGCGTTGAGGGGGCACCGGGACAGCCCCAGCATTTT. Translation: CSVEGAPGQPQHF. The chain carries TRBV29-1 and TRBJ1-5; D is perhaps TRBD1 (6 bases). Germline CDR1 and CDR2: SQVTM and ANQGSEA. CDR3 length: 13 residues. V was clipped by 3 bases and J by 7 bases, with 13 bases between them.

The CDR3 sequence is CASSVAEYNEQFF. The CDR3 nucleotides are TGTGCCAGCAGCGTAGCGGAGTACAATGAGCAGTTCTTC. This rearrangement joins TRBV9 to TRBJ2-1; D is unclear. Trimming stripped 0 bases from V and 4 bases from J, with 5 bases between. CDR3 length equals 13 residues. CDR1 and CDR2 (germline): SGDLS, YYNGEE. Drawing the rest from reference TRBV9 and TRBJ2-1, the complete variable domain is DSGVTQTPKHLITATGQRVTLRCSPRSGDLSVYWYQQSLDQGLQFLIQYYNGEERAKGNILERFSAQQFPDLHSELNLSSLELGDSALYFCASSVAEYNEQFFGPGTRLTVL.

This rearrangement joins TRBV20-1 to TRBJ1-1; no clear D. CDR1 and CDR2 from the germline V gene are DFQATT and SNEGSKA (reference sequence). CDR3 length equals 11 residues. V lost 0 bases and J 8 bases, leaving 7 bases between the germline ends. The CDR3 DNA reads as TGCAGTGCTAGAGACATCTCCGAAGCTTTCTTT. Translation: CSARDISEAFF.

The chain has TRBV6-6 and TRBJ2-7, with D uncertain. This CDR3 has 16 amino acids. Trimming took off 0 bases at V and 3 bases at J, with 15 bases between the two ends. Germline CDR1 is MNHNY and CDR2 is SVGAGI (reference sequence). This CDR3 reads CASSYSTGRPFYEQYF. As DNA, the CDR3 is TGTGCCAGCAGTTACTCGACGGGCAGGCCTTTCTACGAGCAGTACTTC.

Notes on this clone: A junction boundary mismatches the germline segment, possibly from a read error. The chain carries TRBV6-1 and TRBJ1-2; D gene unclear. Germline CDR1 and CDR2: MNHNS and SASEGT. The length of the CDR3 is 12 residues. The CDR3 here is CASSEKWIHSSF. The CDR3, as DNA: TGTGCCAGCAGTGAAAAGTGGATCCACTCATCATTC.

The rearrangement joins TRBV19 to TRBJ2-7; no clear D. The CDR3 is 17 residues long. CDR1 and CDR2 (germline): LNHDA, SQIVND (reference sequence). V was clipped by 5 bases and J by 0 bases, with 20 bases between them. As DNA, the CDR3 is TGTGCCAGTAGTCCTGGGTTCATTTTGGCAGACTCCTACGAGCAGTACTTC. Protein sequence: CASSPGFILADSYEQYF.

This clone was found once. The chain links TRBV25-1 to TRBJ1-2; no firm D call. Germline V gene lookup returns CDR1 MGHDK and CDR2 SYGVNS. The CDR3 runs to 13 residues. Between the trimmed V and J ends, which lost 5 bases and 0 bases, there was a span of 7 bases. The CDR3 DNA follows: TGTGCCAGCAGTAGGGAGTCTAACTATGGCTACACCTTC. This sequence encodes CASSRESNYGYTF.

This clone was detected only a few times. The V gene is TRBV6-6, the J gene TRBJ2-1, with D possibly called TRBD1 or TRBD2 (5 bases each). The ends were cut back, 7 bases at V and 8 bases at J, with 15 bases in the middle. From germline, CDR1 is MNHNY and CDR2 SVGAGI (reference sequence). The CDR3 has 13 residues. Here the CDR3 DNA reads TGTGCCAGCATGGTGACGGGGACCCATGAGCAGTTCTTC. Amino acids: CASMVTGTHEQFF.

V gene TRBV5-1 combines with J gene TRBJ2-5; D call uncertain. The CDR3 contains 15 residues. The germline V gene has CDR1 SGHRS and CDR2 YFSETQ. Trimming stripped 4 bases from V and 2 bases from J, with 15 bases between. CDR3 protein: CASSLLELEQETQYF. The CDR3 DNA reads as TGCGCCAGCAGCCTCCTGGAGTTGGAACAAGAGACCCAGTACTTC.

V gene TRBV6-5 combines with J gene TRBJ1-5, with unresolved D. Germline V gene data show CDR1 as MNHEY and CDR2 as SVGAGI. This CDR3 is built from 12 residues. The germline V and J ends were trimmed by 6 bases and 3 bases, with 6 bases remaining between them. CDR3 region: CASSLTNQPQHF. The CDR3 DNA reads TGTGCCAGCAGCCTAACCAATCAGCCCCAGCATTTT.

The V gene is TRBV30, the J gene TRBJ1-1; a weak D match, TRBD1 (6 bases). V lost 0 bases to trimming and J lost 0 bases, with 11 bases between them. Germline CDR1 reads GTSNPN; CDR2 reads SVGIG (reference sequence). This CDR3 is built from 15 residues. CDR3 sequence: CAWSVSAGVNTEAFF. The CDR3 DNA is TGTGCCTGGAGTGTAAGCGCAGGGGTGAACACTGAAGCTTTCTTT. Combining the CDR3 with reference TRBV30 and TRBJ1-1 gives the whole variable domain SQTIHQWPATLVQPVGSPLSLECTVEGTSNPNLYWYRQAAGRGLQLLFYSVGIGQISSEVPQNLSASRPQDRQFILSSKKLLLSDSGFYLCAWSVSAGVNTEAFFGQGTRLTVV.

This clone was counted only a few times. J is TRBJ2-7 and V is TRBV19, with TRBD1 matching over 8 bases. The CDR3 contains 15 residues. Trimming took 4 bases from V and 0 from J; bases not matched to a gene: 5. Germline V lookup: CDR1 LNHDA, CDR2 SQIVND (reference sequence). CDR3 sequence (DNA): TGTGCCAGTAGTACGCAGGGGGCCCCCTCCTACGAGCAGTACTTC. This codes for CASSTQGAPSYEQYF.

CDR3 sequence (DNA): TGTGCCAGCAGTGAAAGCGGGAGAGGACTAGATACGCAGTATTTT. It codes for CASSESGRGLDTQYF. V usage is TRBV2 and J usage is TRBJ2-3; 8 bases fit TRBD2. The CDR3 has 15 residues. Germline trimming cut 2 bases from V and 5 bases from J; bases unmatched to any gene: 6. CDR1 is SNHLY and CDR2 is FYNNEI in the germline V gene.

V gene TRBV30 combines with J gene TRBJ2-1, with 9 bases fitting TRBD2. The CDR3 length is 14 residues. Germline V gives CDR1 GTSNPN, CDR2 SVGIG (reference sequence). Trimming cost V 4 bases and J 9 bases; bases outside gene matches: 10. CDR3 in DNA: TGTGCCTGGACGCGGCGGGAGGGAACGAGTGAGCAGTTCTTC. Encoded protein: CAWTRREGTSEQFF.

The chain joins TRBV30 to TRBJ2-3, with a possible D match to TRBD1 (5 bases). This CDR3 contains 13 residues. The germline V gene encodes CDR1 GTSNPN and CDR2 SVGIG (reference sequence). V was shortened by 2 bases and J by 4 bases, with 10 bases between the two germline ends. The CDR3 nucleotides are TGTGCCTGGAGTCGGATAGGGGCAGATACGCAGTATTTT. Its translation is CAWSRIGADTQYF.

The chain recombines TRBV11-2 with TRBJ1-6; D is ambiguous. This CDR3 is 14 amino acids long. Germline assignment: CDR1 SGHAT and CDR2 FQNNGV. Trimming left V 5 bases short and J 0 bases short, with 5 bases between. The CDR3 spells CASSPDSYNSPLHF. CDR3 bases: TGTGCCAGCAGCCCAGACTCCTATAATTCACCCCTCCACTTT.

V is TRBV24-1 and J is TRBJ2-5; D not certain. Germline V CDR1 and CDR2: KGHDR, SFDVKD. Between the trimmed V and J ends, which lost 9 bases and 4 bases, there was a span of 14 bases. The CDR3 consists of 13 residues. The CDR3 DNA reads TGTGCCACCCGCCGTAGCCCCCTAGAGACCCAGTACTTC. Translating it yields CATRRSPLETQYF.

The chain has TRBV27 and TRBJ1-2, with D unresolved. Germline V gene data show CDR1 as MNHEY and CDR2 as SMNVEV (reference sequence). Between the trimmed V and J ends, which lost 0 bases and 4 bases, there was a span of 15 bases. This CDR3 is 16 amino acids long. CDR3 sequence (DNA): TGTGCCAGCAGTTTATCCCCAAAACGAGGTATCTATGGCTACACCTTC. Translated, it gives CASSLSPKRGIYGYTF.

The V call is TRBV7-2, the J call TRBJ1-2; D is unclear. This CDR3 is built from 13 residues. The germline V and J ends were trimmed by 3 bases and 7 bases, with 12 bases remaining between them. The germline V gene encodes CDR1 SGHTA and CDR2 FQGNSA. DNA for the CDR3: TGTGCCAGCAGCTTCTCCTCGATGTCTGGCTACACCTTC. Translated: CASSFSSMSGYTF.